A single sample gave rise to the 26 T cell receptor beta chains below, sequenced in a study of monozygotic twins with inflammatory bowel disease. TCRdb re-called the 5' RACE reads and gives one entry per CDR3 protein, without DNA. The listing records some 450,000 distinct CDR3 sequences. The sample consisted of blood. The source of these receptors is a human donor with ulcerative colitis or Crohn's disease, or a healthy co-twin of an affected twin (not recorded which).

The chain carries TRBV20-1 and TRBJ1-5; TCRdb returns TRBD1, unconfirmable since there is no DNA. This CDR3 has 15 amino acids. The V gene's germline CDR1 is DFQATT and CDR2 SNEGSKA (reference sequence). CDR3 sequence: CSARDPGAGNQPQHF.

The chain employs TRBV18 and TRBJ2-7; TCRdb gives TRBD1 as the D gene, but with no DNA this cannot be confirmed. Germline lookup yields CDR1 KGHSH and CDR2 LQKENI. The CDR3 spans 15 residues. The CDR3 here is CASSPNETAGYEQYF. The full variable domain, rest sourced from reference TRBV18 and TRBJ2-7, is NAGVMQNPRHLVRRRGQEARLRCSPMKGHSHVYWYRQLPEEGLKFMVYLQKENIIDESGMPKERFSAEFPKEGPSILRIQQVVRGDSAAYFCASSPNETAGYEQYFGPGTRLTVT.

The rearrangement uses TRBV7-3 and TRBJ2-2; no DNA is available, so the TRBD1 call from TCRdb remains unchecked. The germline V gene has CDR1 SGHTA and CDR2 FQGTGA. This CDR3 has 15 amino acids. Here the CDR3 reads CASNTPGGGTGELFF.

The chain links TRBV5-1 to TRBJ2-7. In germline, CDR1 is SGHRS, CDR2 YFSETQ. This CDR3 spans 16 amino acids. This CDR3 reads CASSLSSTGLSYEQYF.

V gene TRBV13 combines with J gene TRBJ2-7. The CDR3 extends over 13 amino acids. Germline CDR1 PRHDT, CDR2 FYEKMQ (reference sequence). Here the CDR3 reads CASSQRRPYEQYF.

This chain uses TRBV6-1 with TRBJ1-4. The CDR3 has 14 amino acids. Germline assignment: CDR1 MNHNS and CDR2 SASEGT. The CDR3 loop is CASSRRARNEKLFF.

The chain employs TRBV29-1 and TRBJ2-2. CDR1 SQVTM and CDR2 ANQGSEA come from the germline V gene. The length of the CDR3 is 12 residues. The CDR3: CSVFPGTGELFF.

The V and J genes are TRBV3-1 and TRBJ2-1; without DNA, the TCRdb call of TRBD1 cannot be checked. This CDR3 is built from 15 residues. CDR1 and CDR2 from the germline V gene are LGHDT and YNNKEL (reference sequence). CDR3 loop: CASSQEGTGRNEQFF.

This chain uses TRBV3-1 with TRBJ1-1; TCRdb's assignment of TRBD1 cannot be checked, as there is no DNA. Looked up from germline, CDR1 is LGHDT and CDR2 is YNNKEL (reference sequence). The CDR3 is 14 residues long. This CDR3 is CASSQEGENTEAFF.

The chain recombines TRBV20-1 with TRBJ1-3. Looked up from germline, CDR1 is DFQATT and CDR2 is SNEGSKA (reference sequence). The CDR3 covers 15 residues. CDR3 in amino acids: CSARDPGRAGNTIYF.

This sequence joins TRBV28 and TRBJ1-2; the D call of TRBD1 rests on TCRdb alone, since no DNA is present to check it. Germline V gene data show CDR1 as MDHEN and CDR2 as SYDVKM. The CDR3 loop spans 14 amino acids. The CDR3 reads CASRPGGGGYGYTF.

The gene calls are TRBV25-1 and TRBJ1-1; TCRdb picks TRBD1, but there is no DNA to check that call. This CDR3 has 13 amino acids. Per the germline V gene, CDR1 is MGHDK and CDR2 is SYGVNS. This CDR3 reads CASRTGKNTEAFF.

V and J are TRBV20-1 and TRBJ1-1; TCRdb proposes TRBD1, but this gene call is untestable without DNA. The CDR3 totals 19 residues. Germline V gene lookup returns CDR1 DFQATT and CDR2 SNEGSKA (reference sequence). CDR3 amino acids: CSARDPLSRGHRGNTEAFF.

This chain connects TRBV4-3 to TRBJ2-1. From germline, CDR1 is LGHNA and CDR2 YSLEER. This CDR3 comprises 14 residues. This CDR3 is CASSQVDGLDEQFF.

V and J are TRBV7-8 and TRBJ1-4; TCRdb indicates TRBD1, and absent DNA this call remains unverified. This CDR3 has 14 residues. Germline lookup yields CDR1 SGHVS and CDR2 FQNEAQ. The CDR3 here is CASIRTGGNEKLFF.

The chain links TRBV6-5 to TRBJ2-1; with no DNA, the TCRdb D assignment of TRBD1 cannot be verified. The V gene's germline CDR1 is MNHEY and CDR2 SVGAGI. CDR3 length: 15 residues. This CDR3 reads CASSLQGQGYNEQFF.

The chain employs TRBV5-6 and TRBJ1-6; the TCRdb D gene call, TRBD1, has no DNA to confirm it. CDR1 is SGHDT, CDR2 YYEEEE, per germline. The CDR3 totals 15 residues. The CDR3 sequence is CASSFAGTEYSPLHF.

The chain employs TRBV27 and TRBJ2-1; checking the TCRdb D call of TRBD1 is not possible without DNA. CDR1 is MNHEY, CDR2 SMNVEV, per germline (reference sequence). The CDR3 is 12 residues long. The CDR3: CASSQLGAEQFF.

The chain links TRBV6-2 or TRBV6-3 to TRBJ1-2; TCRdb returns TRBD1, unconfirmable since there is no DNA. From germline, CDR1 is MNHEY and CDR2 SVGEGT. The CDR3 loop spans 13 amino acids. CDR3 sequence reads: CASSYTAGYGYTF.

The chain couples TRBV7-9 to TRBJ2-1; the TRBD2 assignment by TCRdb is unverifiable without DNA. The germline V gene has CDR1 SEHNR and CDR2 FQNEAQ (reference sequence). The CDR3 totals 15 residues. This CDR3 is CASSPLVTLFNEQFF. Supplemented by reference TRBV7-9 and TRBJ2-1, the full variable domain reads DTGVSQNPRHKITKRGQNVTFRCDPISEHNRLYWYRQTLGQGPEFLTYFQNEAQLEKSRLLSDRFSAERPKGSFSTLEIQRTEQGDSAMYLCASSPLVTLFNEQFFGPGTRLTVL.

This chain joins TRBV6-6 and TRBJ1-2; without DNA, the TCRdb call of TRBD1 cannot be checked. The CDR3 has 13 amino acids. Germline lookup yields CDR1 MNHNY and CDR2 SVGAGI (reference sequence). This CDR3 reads CASIPTGGSGYTF.

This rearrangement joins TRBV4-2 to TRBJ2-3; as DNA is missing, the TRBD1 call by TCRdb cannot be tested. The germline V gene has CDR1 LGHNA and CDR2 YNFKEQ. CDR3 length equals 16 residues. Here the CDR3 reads CASSQDAGIRTDTQYF.

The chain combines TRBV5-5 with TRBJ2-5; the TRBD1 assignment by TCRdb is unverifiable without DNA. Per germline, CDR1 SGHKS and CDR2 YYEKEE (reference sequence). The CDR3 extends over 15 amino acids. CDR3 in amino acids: CASSPAGTGGLTQYF. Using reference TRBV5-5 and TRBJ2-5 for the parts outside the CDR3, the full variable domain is DAGVTQSPTHLIKTRGQQVTLRCSPISGHKSVSWYQQVLGQGPQFIFQYYEKEERGRGNFPDRFSARQFPNYSSELNVNALLLGDSALYLCASSPAGTGGLTQYFGPGTRLLVL.

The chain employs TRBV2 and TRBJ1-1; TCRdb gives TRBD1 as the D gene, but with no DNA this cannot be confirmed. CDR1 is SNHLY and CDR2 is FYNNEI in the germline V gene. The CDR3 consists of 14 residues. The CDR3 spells CASSETTGRNEAFF.

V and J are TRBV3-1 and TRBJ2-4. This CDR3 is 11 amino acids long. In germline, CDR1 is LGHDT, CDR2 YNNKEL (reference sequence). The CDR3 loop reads CASSQGGNQYF. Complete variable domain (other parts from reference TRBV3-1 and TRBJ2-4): DTAVSQTPKYLVTQMGNDKSIKCEQNLGHDTMYWYKQDSKKFLKIMFSYNNKELIINETVPNRFSPKSPDKAHLNLHINSLELGDSAVYFCASSQGGNQYFGAGTRLSVL.

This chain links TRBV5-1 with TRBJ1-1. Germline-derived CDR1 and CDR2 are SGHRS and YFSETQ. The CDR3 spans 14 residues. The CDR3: CASRETQLNTEAFF.